These 22 T cell receptor beta chains were all obtained from the same sample, sequenced in a study of patients and donors after allogeneic stem cell transplantation. TCRdb analysed the RT-PCR reads with MiXCR anew, one entry per CDR3 protein. The sample lists about 23,000 distinct CDR3 sequences; 25% to 35% were seen once. Sequencing input: blood, either unsorted or a sorted T cell fraction (not recorded which). The receptor set was obtained from a human donor who was either an allogeneic HSCT recipient or a stem cell or donor lymphocyte infusion donor (not recorded which). It is not recorded whose cells these are; they may come from a transplant donor.

This clonotype was seen only a few times. CDR3 coding DNA: TGCGCCAGCAGCCCACGACAGGGCCTCTCTGGAAACACCATATATTTT. Translated, it gives CASSPRQGLSGNTIYF. The rearrangement links TRBV5-1 to TRBJ1-3; 7 nucleotides line up with TRBD1. Germline-derived CDR1 and CDR2 are SGHRS and YFSETQ. The CDR3 contains 16 residues. Trimming took 4 bases from V and 0 from J; bases not matched to a gene: 7.

V gene TRBV15 combines with J gene TRBJ1-4; D remains unclear. The CDR3 spans 14 residues. Germline values: CDR1 LNHNV, CDR2 YYDKDF (reference sequence). Trimming took off 0 bases at V and 6 bases at J, with 8 bases between the two ends. The CDR3 is CATSREPQHEKLFF. The CDR3 DNA follows: TGTGCCACCAGCAGAGAGCCTCAGCATGAAAAACTGTTTTTT.

The chain has TRBV7-9 and TRBJ1-4, with 7 positions matching TRBD1. The CDR3 spans 18 residues. Germline assignment: CDR1 SEHNR and CDR2 FQNEAQ (reference sequence). With V trimmed by 2 bases and J by 2 bases, 11 bases remained unmatched. CDR3 amino acids: CASSLFIRGRRTNEKLFF. DNA of the CDR3: TGTGCCAGCAGCTTATTTATAAGGGGGCGGAGGACTAATGAAAAACTGTTTTTT.

The rearrangement uses TRBV5-1 and TRBJ1-6; 8 bases line up with TRBD1. The junction had 4 bases not matched to a gene; V was cut back by 5 bases and J by 6 bases. This CDR3 has 14 residues. The germline gives CDR1 SGHRS, CDR2 YFSETQ. This CDR3 reads CASRSDRANSPLHF. The CDR3 DNA is TGCGCCAGCAGGTCGGACAGGGCTAATTCACCCCTCCACTTT. The full variable domain, in which reference TRBV5-1 and TRBJ1-6 provide the parts outside the CDR3, is KAGVTQTPRYLIKTRGQQVTLSCSPISGHRSVSWYQQTPGQGLQFLFEYFSETQRNKGNFPGRFSGRQFSNSRSEMNVSTLELGDSALYLCASRSDRANSPLHFGNGTRLTVT.

The chain uses TRBV27 and TRBJ2-3; D might be TRBD2 (6 bases). This CDR3 comprises 14 residues. V was cut by 6 bases and J by 0 bases, with 10 bases left in between. Per the germline V gene, CDR1 is MNHEY and CDR2 is SMNVEV (reference sequence). This CDR3 is CASRLGTSTDTQYF. DNA for the CDR3: TGTGCCAGCAGACTCGGGACTAGCACAGATACGCAGTATTTT.

The chain has TRBV29-1 and TRBJ1-1, with D hard to call. Germline loops: CDR1 SQVTM, CDR2 ANQGSEA. Trimming took off 5 bases at V and 6 bases at J, with 16 bases between the two ends. The CDR3 spans 13 residues. DNA for the CDR3: TGCAGCGTTTCTCCGTACCGTAGCTCTGAAGCTTTCTTT. Translated, it gives CSVSPYRSSEAFF.

This clonotype was counted between two and nine times. The chain employs TRBV20-1 and TRBJ2-3; possibly TRBD1 for D (5 bases). Looked up from germline, CDR1 is DFQATT and CDR2 is SNEGSKA (reference sequence). This CDR3 has 14 residues. Trimming took 6 bases from V and 2 from J, leaving 15 bases between them. The CDR3 nucleotides read TGCAGTGCCACCCCTAGGGGTCACACAGATACGCAGTATTTT. Protein product: CSATPRGHTDTQYF.

This clonotype counts as large. The J gene is TRBJ1-3, the V gene TRBV6-6; D call uncertain. This CDR3 is built from 12 residues. V shed 8 bases and J shed 2 bases, with 7 bases lying between them. Germline values: CDR1 MNHNY, CDR2 SVGAGI (reference sequence). CDR3 DNA sequence: TGTGCCAGCGGACGGACTGGAAACACCATATATTTT. It codes for CASGRTGNTIYF.

This chain links TRBV7-3 with TRBJ2-1; no clear D gene. V gave up 5 bases and J gave up 4 bases, with 12 bases separating them. There are 14 residues in the CDR3. CDR1 SGHTA and CDR2 FQGTGA come from the germline V gene. CDR3 sequence (DNA): TGTGCCAGCAGCCTCTCGAAGGATTACAATGAGCAGTTCTTC. As protein: CASSLSKDYNEQFF.

This clonotype was seen a handful of times. The chain links TRBV20-1 to TRBJ1-6; the D gene is possibly TRBD1 (5 bases). The CDR3 covers 16 residues. Trimming removed 1 base at V and 5 bases at J, with 15 bases between. Germline V gene lookup returns CDR1 DFQATT and CDR2 SNEGSKA (reference sequence). CDR3 DNA: TGCAGTGCTAGAGTTGTGGGACGAGGGGATAATTCACCCCTCCACTTT. Translation gives CSARVVGRGDNSPLHF.

The chain uses TRBV7-2 and TRBJ2-2, with a possible D match to TRBD1 (5 bases). Trimming shortened V by 6 bases and J by 4 bases, and 9 bases separated the two germline ends. This CDR3 has 13 amino acids. The germline gives CDR1 SGHTA, CDR2 FQGNSA. The CDR3 reads CASRHDSTGELFF. CDR3 DNA sequence: TGTGCCAGCAGGCACGACAGCACCGGGGAGCTGTTTTTT.

Points on this clonotype: The final CDR3 position lacks the conserved phenylalanine or tryptophan, pointing to a likely read error. The limits of the CDR3 on the DNA are not certain, so only TCRdb's listed CDR3 is given. The gene calls are TRBV20-1 and TRBJ1-4; the DNA was not used to check the table's D call, TRBD1. In germline, CDR1 is DFQATT, CDR2 SNEGSKA (reference sequence). The CDR3 length equals 9 residues, ends included. Here the CDR3 reads CSAPQGGAV.

This clonotype was recorded a few times. The CDR3 sequence is CASSPSPLIRDDEQYF. Written as DNA, the CDR3 is TGTGCCAGCAGCCCGTCTCCCCTTATCAGGGACGACGAGCAGTACTTC. This chain links TRBV28 with TRBJ2-7, with D perhaps given as TRBD1 or TRBD2 (5 bases each). Trimming removed 6 bases at V and 5 bases at J, with 23 bases between. The length of the CDR3 is 16 residues. Germline V lookup: CDR1 MDHEN, CDR2 SYDVKM.

The chain combines TRBV5-8 with TRBJ2-7; D gene unclear. The length of the CDR3 is 13 residues. V dropped 2 bases and J dropped 2 bases, with 8 bases sitting between them. The germline V gene encodes CDR1 SGHTS and CDR2 YDEGEE. The DNA for the CDR3 is TGTGCCAGCAGCTTTGGTATGCCCTACGAGCAGTACGTC. Translation gives CASSFGMPYEQYV.

CDR3 residues: CSARHGGTEAFF. The CDR3 nucleotides read TGCAGTGCTAGACACGGGGGCACTGAAGCTTTCTTT. This chain connects TRBV20-1 to TRBJ1-1, with a weak D call TRBD1 (5 bases). V lost 2 bases and J 4 bases, leaving 8 bases between the germline ends. The CDR3 sequence is 12 residues long. Germline V lookup: CDR1 DFQATT, CDR2 SNEGSKA (reference sequence).

As DNA, the CDR3 is TGTGCCAGCAGTCTTGTTGACAGGGGGCGAGGAGGCTACACCTTC. Protein sequence: CASSLVDRGRGGYTF. The chain recombines TRBV28 with TRBJ1-2; 10 bases align to TRBD1. CDR3 length equals 15 residues. The germline V gene has CDR1 MDHEN and CDR2 SYDVKM. V lost 5 bases, J lost 8 bases, and 11 bases stayed unmatched.

The chain links TRBV3-1 to TRBJ1-2; D is unclear. The CDR3 is 16 amino acids. Germline assignment: CDR1 LGHDT and CDR2 YNNKEL (reference sequence). V lost 0 bases and J lost 2, with 13 bases in between. The CDR3 reads CASSQDFRWQNYGYTF. The CDR3 DNA reads as TGTGCCAGCAGCCAAGATTTCCGTTGGCAGAACTATGGCTACACCTTC.

This clonotype was found a few times. The chain combines TRBV29-1 with TRBJ1-1, with D perhaps matching TRBD1 (6 bases). Germline V lookup: CDR1 SQVTM, CDR2 ANQGSEA. Trimming removed 3 bases at V and 1 base at J, with 18 bases between. The CDR3 is 16 residues long. The CDR3 loop reads CSVDLGGGRRNTEAFF. DNA for the CDR3: TGCAGCGTTGATCTAGGCGGGGGCCGCAGGAACACTGAAGCTTTCTTT. The full variable domain, rest sourced from reference TRBV29-1 and TRBJ1-1, is SAVISQKPSRDICQRGTSLTIQCQVDSQVTMMFWYRQQPGQSLTLIATANQGSEATYESGFVIDKFPISRPNLTFSTLTVSNMSPEDSSIYLCSVDLGGGRRNTEAFFGQGTRLTVV.

This clonotype was counted between two and nine times. The rearrangement joins TRBV20-1 to TRBJ1-1; D not resolved. The CDR3 sequence is 9 residues long. CDR1 and CDR2 (germline): DFQATT, SNEGSKA (reference sequence). The V end was cut by 6 bases, the J end by 11 bases, with 10 bases between. The CDR3 loop reads CSAQKGAFF. The DNA for the CDR3 is TGCAGTGCCCAAAAAGGGGCTTTCTTT.

In this sample, this clonotype turned up many times. The chain is built from TRBV7-2 and TRBJ1-2, with 7 nucleotides matching TRBD1. After removal of 4 bases from V and 8 bases from J, the junction contained 10 bases not matched to a gene. Per the germline V gene, CDR1 is SGHTA and CDR2 is FQGNSA. There are 14 residues in the CDR3. The CDR3 is CASSSQAGGRGYTF. The CDR3 coding sequence is TGTGCCAGCAGCTCGCAGGCAGGGGGTCGAGGCTACACCTTC.

This rearrangement joins TRBV28 to TRBJ1-6; 7 nucleotides match TRBD1. V lost 2 bases to trimming and J lost 6 bases; unmatched junction nucleotides: 4. The germline gives CDR1 MDHEN, CDR2 SYDVKM. This CDR3 is built from 15 residues. CDR3 in DNA: TGTGCCAGCAGTTTACAGGGGGTGCCTAATTCACCCCTCCACTTT. Amino acid sequence: CASSLQGVPNSPLHF.

A few counts support this clonotype. The rearrangement links TRBV7-9 to TRBJ1-1; D gene uncertain. Trimming cost V 5 bases and J 8 bases, with 15 bases left between them. CDR3 length: 13 residues. The germline V gene encodes CDR1 SEHNR and CDR2 FQNEAQ (reference sequence). Here the CDR3 DNA reads TGTGCCAGCAGCCCACGACGCACGGGGGAAGCTTTCTTT. Its protein is CASSPRRTGEAFF.